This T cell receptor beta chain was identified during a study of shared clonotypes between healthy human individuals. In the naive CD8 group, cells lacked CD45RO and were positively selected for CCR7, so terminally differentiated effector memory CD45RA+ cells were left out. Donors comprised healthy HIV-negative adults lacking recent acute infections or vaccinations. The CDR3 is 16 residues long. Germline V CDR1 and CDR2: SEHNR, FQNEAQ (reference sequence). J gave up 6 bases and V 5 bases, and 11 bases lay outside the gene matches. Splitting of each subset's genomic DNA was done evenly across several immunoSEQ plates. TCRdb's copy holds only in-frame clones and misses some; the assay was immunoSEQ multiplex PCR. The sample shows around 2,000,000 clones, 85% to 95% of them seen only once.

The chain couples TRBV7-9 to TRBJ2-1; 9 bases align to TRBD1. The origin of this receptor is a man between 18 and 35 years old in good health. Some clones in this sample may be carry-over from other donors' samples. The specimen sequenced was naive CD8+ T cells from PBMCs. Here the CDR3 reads CASSPGGGQGRNEQFF. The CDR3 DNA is TGTGCCAGCAGCCCAGGGGGGGGACAGGGTCGCAATGAGCAGTTCTTC.